The entry that follows covers one TCR beta chain sequence. As yet, its antigen is unknown. Trimming pared 6 bases from V and 0 bases from J, leaving 9 bases between. The CDR3 is made up of 14 amino acids. Looked up from germline, CDR1 is MNHEY and CDR2 is SVGEGT. The sample comes from a study of blood T cells in healthy people across ages. Looking at the study overall: Through template switching, about one barcoded beta molecule was captured per two T cells, as measured in model experiments. The study's findings and limits: Estimates drawn from one million T cells were deemed to understate diversity. A strong correlation was seen between TCR beta diversity and naive T cell percentage.

Sample-barcoded 5' priming and a J-beta primer mix drove a second PCR of roughly 7 to 11 cycles. Sequencing recovered at least 2.5 million CDR3-containing paired-end reads from each sample. TCRdb redid the calling of the 5' RACE reads with MiXCR, one entry per CDR3 protein. Of about 830,000 distinct CDR3 sequences listed, around 62% are singletons. J is TRBJ2-4 and V is TRBV6-2 or TRBV6-3; D might be TRBD1 (5 bases). Sequenced input: blood. The sequence was obtained from a man younger than 40 in good health. For the CDR3, the DNA is TGTGCCAGCAGGGGGCTCGTAGCCAAAAACATTCAGTACTTC. It encodes CASRGLVAKNIQYF.